This T cell receptor beta chain emerged from a study of CD4 T cells in relation to SARS-CoV-2 and coronaviruses (dated by TCRdb to the early 2020s). About the full investigation: In the ViraFEST assay, PBMCs were grown with antigen for approximately ten days, and TCR beta CDR3s were then sequenced to identify antigen-specific clonal expansions. An HIV-1 Nef peptide pool or a no-peptide culture served as the negative reference condition. Patient-derived lymphoblastoid cell lines were used to map the HLA restriction of shared crossreactive spike epitopes. At the level of individual TCR clonotypes, the study evaluated whether memory CD4+ T cells crossreact between the spike proteins of SARS-CoV-2 and those of common cold coronaviruses. The Adaptive Biotechnologies TCR-sequencing kit was used to sequence samples from a few pre-COVID donors and the naive versus memory experiments, while other data came from Illumina-based sequencing. Expansion assays from other donors in the study were sequenced with a different, Illumina-based TCR-beta assay. Beyond this particular receptor, the publication reports: The study was constrained by small numbers of patients and of tested TCRs. Pre-pandemic and post-infection samples were not both contributed by any donor, so tracing of the source of pre-existing responses was limited. Crossreactivity analysis was centred on spike protein, so crossreactivity against other viral proteins was not assessed. Roughly 64% of donors had memory CD4+ clonotypes that crossrecognized SARS-CoV-2 and at least one common cold coronavirus spike. Significantly weaker SARS-CoV-2-driven expansion was shown by crossreactive clones than by monoreactive clones, consistent with antigenic imprinting.

The method behind the library was the immunoSEQ multiplex PCR assay. The original methods were these. During preprocessing, nonproductive sequences were removed, along with CDR3s that did not begin with C, did not end with F or W, or were shorter than 7 amino acids. The MANAFEST web app was used to call antigen-specific clonotypes on the basis of expansion compared with the reference and with other culture wells. A clone was considered positive if the clone showed significant expansion compared with the reference culture in 2 of 3 replicate wells at an FDR below 0.05. A further requirement for positive clones was significant expansion compared with all other tandem wells, along with an odds ratio above 5. CDR3 homology was quantified as pairwise Levenshtein distance, calculated with the stringdist R package after three terminal residues were trimmed from each end. The clones in this table, taken by TCRdb from immuneACCESS, are in-frame only. Not every clone is retained; where verified, under half of the shortfall comes from an unresolved V gene, and the cause of the rest is unknown. For V, J and clone size, that table is used; D and trimming come from the DNA. The table for this sample lists around 21,000 clones; roughly 66% of them were counted only once. The top ten clonotypes cover approximately 10% of the sample.

CD4+ T cells from unexposed donors were collected before the COVID-19 pandemic (2011-2018). After approximately 11 days of culture, CD4+ T cells were isolated with the EasySep CD4+ T cell isolation kit. As cell number allowed, CD4+ T cells from unexposed donors were tested for reactivity to SARS-CoV-2 S and N and to four common cold coronavirus spike pools. Each well held more than 1.5 million PBMCs cultured in IMDM containing about 5% human AB serum and 10 IU/ml IL-2. Half of the culture medium was replaced with fresh IL-2-containing medium on days 3 and 7. In general, every peptide culture condition was set up in three replicate wells. The leukapheresis product for the unexposed donors was obtained through commercial purchase. Ficoll-Paque PLUS gradient centrifugation was used to isolate PBMCs from either whole blood or leukapheresis product. PBMCs were either cryopreserved at -140°C or used fresh in the expansion assay. The QIAamp Micro DNA Kit was used to extract genomic DNA from the CD4+ T cells.

Its CDR3 holds 17 amino acids, cysteine through phenylalanine. Only CDR3 DNA remains: 51 bases, in frame from the first base. CDR1 and CDR2 are read off the germline V gene (reference sequence) as LNHDA and SQIVND. Unmatched junction bases come to 6, with V trimmed by 0 bases and J by 5 bases. A few counts support this clone. The target of this receptor is not known. Qualities for individual bases were not recorded, and no much larger clone is one base off. The sequencing input was CD4+ T cells from PBMCs, cultured in vitro. The rearrangement joined TRBV19 to TRBJ2-1, with 11 bases aligning to TRBD1. This clonotype was sampled from a human donor in good health. Here the CDR3 is given as CASSIDLWDRGDNEQFF. The sequenced DNA: TGTGCCAGTAGTATAGATCTTTGGGACAGGGGGGACAATGAGCAGTTCTTC.